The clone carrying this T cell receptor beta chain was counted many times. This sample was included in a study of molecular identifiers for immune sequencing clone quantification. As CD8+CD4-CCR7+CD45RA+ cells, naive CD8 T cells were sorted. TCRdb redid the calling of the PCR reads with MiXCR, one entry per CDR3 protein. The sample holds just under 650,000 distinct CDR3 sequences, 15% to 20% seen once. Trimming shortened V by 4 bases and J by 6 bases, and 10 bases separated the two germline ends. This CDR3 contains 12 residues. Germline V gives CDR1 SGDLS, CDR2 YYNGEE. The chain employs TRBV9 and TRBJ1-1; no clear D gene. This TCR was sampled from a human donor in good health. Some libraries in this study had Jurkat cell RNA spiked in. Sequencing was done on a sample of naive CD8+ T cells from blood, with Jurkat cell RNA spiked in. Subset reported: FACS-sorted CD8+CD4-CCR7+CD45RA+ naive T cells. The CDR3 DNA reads TGTGCCAGCAGCCCCCTCGGGGCTGAAGCTTTCTTT. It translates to CASSPLGAEAFF.